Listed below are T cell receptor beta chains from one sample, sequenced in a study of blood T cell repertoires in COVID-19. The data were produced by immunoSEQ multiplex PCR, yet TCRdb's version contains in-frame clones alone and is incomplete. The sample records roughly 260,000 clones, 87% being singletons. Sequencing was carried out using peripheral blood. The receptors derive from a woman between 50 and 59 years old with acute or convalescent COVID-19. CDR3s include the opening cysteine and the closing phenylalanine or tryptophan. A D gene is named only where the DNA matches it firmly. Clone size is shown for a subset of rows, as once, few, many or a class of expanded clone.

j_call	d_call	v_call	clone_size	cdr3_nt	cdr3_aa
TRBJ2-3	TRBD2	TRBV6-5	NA	TGTGCCAGCAGTCTAGCGGACCTGGGGGATACGCAGTATTTT	CASSLADLGDTQYF
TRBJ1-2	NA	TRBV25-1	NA	TGTGCCAGCAGCGCCCGGACAGAGCTCTATGGCTACACCTTC	CASSARTELYGYTF
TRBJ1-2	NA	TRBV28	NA	TGTGCCAGCAGTTTTCGGGGACAACCTAACTATGGCTACACCTTC	CASSFRGQPNYGYTF
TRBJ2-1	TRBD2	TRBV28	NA	TGTGCCAGCAGTTCGCCCACCGGGACTAGCGGAGGACGTGTCTCCTACAATGAGCAGTTCTTC	CASSSPTGTSGGRVSYNEQFF
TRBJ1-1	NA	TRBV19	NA	TGTGCCAGTAGTATGGGACAATTGAACACTGAAGCTTTCTTT	CASSMGQLNTEAFF
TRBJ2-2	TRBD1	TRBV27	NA	TGTGCCAGCCGGACAGGGTCCACCGGGGAGCTGTTTTTT	CASRTGSTGELFF
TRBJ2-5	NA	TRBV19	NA	TGTGCCAGTAGTATTCGTACGGGAGACGTTTCAGAGACCCAGTACTTC	CASSIRTGDVSETQYF
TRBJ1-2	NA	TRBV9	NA	TGTGCCAGCAGCGTAGCCCCCTCGGAGGGGCAGGACTACACCTTC	CASSVAPSEGQDYTF
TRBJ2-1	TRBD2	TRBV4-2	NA	TGTGCCAGCAGCCCAGAATCAAGGACTAGCGGGAGAGGTGAGCAGTTCTTC	CASSPESRTSGRGEQFF
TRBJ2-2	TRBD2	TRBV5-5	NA	TGTGCCAGCAGCTTGTCAATATGGTCCGGGGGGAGGACCGGGGAGCTGTTTTTT	CASSLSIWSGGRTGELFF
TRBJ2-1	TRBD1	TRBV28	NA	TGTGCCAGCAGTACCCGGACAGGGTACGCAATCCGAAGCTCCTACAATGAGCAGTTCTTC	CASSTRTGYAIRSSYNEQFF
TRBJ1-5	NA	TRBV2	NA	TGTGCCAGCAGTGTTTCAGGGGCCCTTCATCAGCCCCAGCATTTT	CASSVSGALHQPQHF
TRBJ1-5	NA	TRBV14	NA	TGTGCCAGCAGCCAGATGGGACTGTATAGCAATCAGCCCCAGCATTTT	CASSQMGLYSNQPQHF
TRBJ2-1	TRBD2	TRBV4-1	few	TGCGCCAGCAGCCAAGATTTAAGGGCTAGCGGATACAATGAGCAGTTCTTC	CASSQDLRASGYNEQFF
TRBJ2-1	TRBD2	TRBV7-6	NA	TGTGCCAGCAGCCCATTCGGGACTAGCGGGAGGGGCTCCTACAATGAGCAGTTCTTC	CASSPFGTSGRGSYNEQFF
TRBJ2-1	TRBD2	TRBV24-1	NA	TGTGCCTCATCACTAGCGGGAGTTTCGGGTGAGCAGTTCTTC	CASSLAGVSGEQFF
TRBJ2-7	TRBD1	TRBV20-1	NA	TGCAGTGCTAGTGGGGACAGGGGGCGATTCAGGGACTCCTACGAGCAGTACTTC	CSASGDRGRFRDSYEQYF
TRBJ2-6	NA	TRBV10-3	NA	TGTGCCATCAGCAAGGACAGTAACGTCCTGACTTTC	CAISKDSNVLTF
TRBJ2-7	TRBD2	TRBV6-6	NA	TGTGCCAGCGGCCCGGGGGGGGTCGAGCAGTACTTC	CASGPGGVEQYF
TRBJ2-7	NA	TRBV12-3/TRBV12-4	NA	TGTGCCAGCAGTCCCAGCGACTCCTACGAGCAGTACTTC	CASSPSDSYEQYF
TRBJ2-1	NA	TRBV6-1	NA	TGTGCCAGCAGTGAGGCCCTGGGCTATGAGCAGTTCTTC	CASSEALGYEQFF
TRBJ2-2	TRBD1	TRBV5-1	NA	TGCGCCAGCAGCTTAACTACAGGGGGCGACACCGGGGAGCTGTTTTTT	CASSLTTGGDTGELFF
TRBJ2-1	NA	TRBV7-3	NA	TGTGCCAGCAGCTTAACAGCTAACAATGAGCAGTTCTTC	CASSLTANNEQFF
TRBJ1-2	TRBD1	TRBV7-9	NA	TGTGCCAGCAGCGTACTGGGACAGGGAGTTGGCTACACCTTC	CASSVLGQGVGYTF
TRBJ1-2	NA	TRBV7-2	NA	TGTGCCAGCAGCTTACGAGCATTCTCCCTTAACTATGGCTACACCTTC	CASSLRAFSLNYGYTF
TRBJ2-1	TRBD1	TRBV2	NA	TGTGCCATCAGACAGGGGAATAATGAGCAGTTCTTC	CAIRQGNNEQFF